The 32 T cell receptor beta chains listed next were all sequenced from one sample in a study of PD-1 blockade in classical Hodgkin lymphoma (dated by TCRdb to 2018 to 2021). Reading the label with the study, this specimen's time point is: cycle 4 day 1 (C4D1), after 6 weeks of nivolumab. All trial patients had relapsed after autologous stem cell transplantation, with cohorts A, B and C differing in prior brentuximab vedotin exposure. The library was prepared using the immunoSEQ multiplex PCR assay. Not all clones reach the TCRdb copy of this immuneACCESS table, which keeps in-frame sequences only. Checked studies attribute under half of the gap to unresolved V genes and leave the rest unexplained. The sample records roughly 20,000 clones, over 65% of which are singletons. The top ten constitute less than 20% of the sample. The sample here was peripheral blood mononuclear cells (PBMCs), taken before the fourth cycle of nivolumab. The source is a human donor with classical Hodgkin lymphoma.

The DNA for the CDR3 is TGTGCCAGCAGCCCCGGACTAGCGGGAGGCCTGAGAAACTACAATGAGCAGTTCTTC. Translating it yields CASSPGLAGGLRNYNEQFF. The chain links TRBV5-5 to TRBJ2-1; 14 positions match TRBD2. CDR1 is SGHKS and CDR2 is YYEKEE in the germline V gene (reference sequence). Trimming removed 4 bases from V and 3 bases from J; junction bases left unmatched: 12. This CDR3 comprises 19 residues.

The genes are TRBV6-5 and TRBJ1-1; D unresolved. This CDR3 is built from 13 residues. V lost 5 bases and J lost 5, with 12 bases in between. Per germline, CDR1 MNHEY and CDR2 SVGAGI. For the CDR3, the DNA is TGTGCCAGCAGTCGAAAGGAGTGGACTGAAGCTTTCTTT. Translating gives CASSRKEWTEAFF.

The V gene is TRBV28, the J gene TRBJ2-3, with a weak D call TRBD1 (7 bases). CDR1 is MDHEN, CDR2 SYDVKM, per germline. CDR3 length: 17 amino acids. V lost 3 bases to trimming and J lost 1 base, with 17 bases between them. CDR3: CASSFGRGGSRTDTQYF. Written as DNA, the CDR3 is TGTGCCAGCAGTTTCGGGAGAGGGGGCAGCCGCACAGATACGCAGTATTTT. The whole variable domain, filled in from reference TRBV28 and TRBJ2-3, reads DVKVTQSSRYLVKRTGEKVFLECVQDMDHENMFWYRQDPGLGLRLIYFSYDVKMKEKGDIPEGYSVSREKKERFSLILESASTNQTSMYLCASSFGRGGSRTDTQYFGPGTRLTVL.

V and J are TRBV29-1 and TRBJ1-1, with D hard to call. V was shortened by 2 bases and J by 9 bases, with 10 bases between the two germline ends. The CDR3 length is 11 residues. Germline assignment: CDR1 SQVTM and CDR2 ANQGSEA. DNA of the CDR3: TGCAGCGTTGAATTTTCCAGAAAAGCTTTCTTT. Its translation is CSVEFSRKAFF.

This chain uses TRBV5-1 with TRBJ2-7, with D perhaps matching TRBD1 (6 bases). Germline V CDR1 and CDR2: SGHRS, YFSETQ. This CDR3 is 13 amino acids long. Trimming took 4 bases from V and 3 from J, leaving 11 bases between them. DNA for the CDR3: TGCGCCAGCAGCCCGGGGACAATCTACGAGCAGTACTTC. It yields the protein CASSPGTIYEQYF.

A single count supports this clone. J is TRBJ2-3 and V is TRBV10-3; D unclear. Germline V gene sequence: CDR1 ENHRY, CDR2 SYGVKD. The CDR3 length is 13 residues. With 4 bases removed from V and 0 bases from J, the gap between germline ends came to 5 bases. CDR3 nucleotide sequence: TGTGCCATCAGTGCGCGGAGCACAGATACGCAGTATTTT. As protein: CAISARSTDTQYF.

The J gene is TRBJ2-7, the V gene TRBV14; no definite D call. The CDR3 spans 14 residues. In germline, CDR1 is SGHDN, CDR2 FVKESK. V shed 3 bases and J shed 0 bases, with 9 bases lying between them. The DNA for the CDR3 is TGTGCCAGCAGCCAGGCCTCTAACTCCTACGAGCAGTACTTC. Translating it yields CASSQASNSYEQYF.

This clone has only a few counts. The chain uses TRBV15 and TRBJ1-1; the match to TRBD1 covers 7 bases. CDR1 and CDR2 (germline): LNHNV, YYDKDF (reference sequence). V was pared by 3 bases and J by 2 bases, with 18 bases of the junction left unmatched. The CDR3 has 19 amino acids. CDR3 in amino acids: CATSRARGSEGAYNTEAFF. The CDR3 DNA follows: TGTGCCACCAGCAGGGCCCGGGGCTCGGAGGGGGCTTATAACACTGAAGCTTTCTTT.

V gene TRBV5-5 combines with J gene TRBJ2-2; a weak D match, TRBD2 (5 bases). The CDR3 is made up of 18 amino acids. V dropped 4 bases and J dropped 4 bases, with 23 bases sitting between them. The germline gives CDR1 SGHKS, CDR2 YYEKEE (reference sequence). The CDR3 region is CASSRYGVGDPSTGELFF. The CDR3 nucleotides are TGTGCCAGCAGCCGTTACGGGGTTGGAGACCCCAGCACCGGGGAGCTGTTTTTT.

The chain links TRBV7-9 to TRBJ2-7; no definite D call. The germline V gene encodes CDR1 SEHNR and CDR2 FQNEAQ (reference sequence). This CDR3 is built from 14 residues. The V end was cut by 3 bases, the J end by 2 bases, with 11 bases between. CDR3 loop: CASSFDALTYEQYF. The CDR3 bases are TGTGCCAGCAGCTTTGATGCACTTACCTACGAGCAGTACTTC.

The gene calls are TRBV15 and TRBJ2-3; D not resolved. The germline V and J ends were trimmed by 1 base and 5 bases, with 7 bases remaining between them. Germline V lookup: CDR1 LNHNV, CDR2 YYDKDF (reference sequence). The CDR3 is 13 residues long. DNA of the CDR3: TGTGCCACCAGCAGAGGCGGCATAGATACGCAGTATTTT. This sequence encodes CATSRGGIDTQYF.

This chain connects TRBV7-8 to TRBJ2-5; D may be TRBD1 (6 bases). The V gene's germline CDR1 is SGHVS and CDR2 FQNEAQ. Trimming stripped 4 bases from V and 4 bases from J, with 22 bases between. This CDR3 comprises 17 residues. CDR3 DNA sequence: TGTGCCAGCAGCTCCCCAATCCAACAGGGCCCCGGAGAGACCCAGTACTTC. The encoded protein is CASSSPIQQGPGETQYF. Supplemented by reference TRBV7-8 and TRBJ2-5, the full variable domain reads GAGVSQSPRYKVAKRGQDVALRCDPISGHVSLFWYQQALGQGPEFLTYFQNEAQLDKSGLPSDRFFAERPEGSVSTLKIQRTQQEDSAVYLCASSSPIQQGPGETQYFGPGTRLLVL.

The chain combines TRBV7-2 with TRBJ2-7; D is unresolved. The CDR3 contains 12 residues. V lost 3 bases, J lost 6 bases, and 9 bases lay in between. Germline V lookup: CDR1 SGHTA, CDR2 FQGNSA. The CDR3 DNA reads TGTGCCAGCAGCTTCATGAAGAGCGAGCAGTACTTC. It translates to CASSFMKSEQYF.

This sequence joins TRBV6-5 and TRBJ1-3; D might be TRBD1 (6 bases). The V end was cut by 4 bases, the J end by 3 bases, with 10 bases between. Germline CDR1 is MNHEY and CDR2 is SVGAGI. The CDR3 has 14 amino acids. CDR3 in amino acids: CASSLGGGGNTIYF. The CDR3 coding sequence is TGTGCCAGCAGTTTGGGGGGCGGTGGAAACACCATATATTTT.

The CDR3: CASSAGGVGTDTQYF. CDR3 DNA: TGCGCCAGCAGCGCCGGAGGGGTAGGGACAGATACGCAGTATTTT. This sequence joins TRBV5-1 and TRBJ2-3; tentatively, D is TRBD2 (6 bases). Germline V gene lookup returns CDR1 SGHRS and CDR2 YFSETQ. V lost 4 bases and J lost 3, with 15 bases in between. CDR3 size: 15 residues.

This clone was detected only once. J is TRBJ1-5 and V is TRBV27, with D possibly matching TRBD1 (5 bases). The germline V gene has CDR1 MNHEY and CDR2 SMNVEV (reference sequence). The CDR3 has 14 amino acids. The ends were cut back, 6 bases at V and 11 bases at J, with 20 bases in the middle. CDR3 coding DNA: TGTGCCAGCAGCGGGACCAGCGCGTCTAGAACCCAGCATTTT. Its translation is CASSGTSASRTQHF.

This rearrangement joins TRBV7-6 to TRBJ1-5; perhaps TRBD1 as D (5 bases). Trimming shortened V by 5 bases and J by 6 bases, and 17 bases separated the two germline ends. CDR1 is SGHVS and CDR2 is FNYEAQ in the germline V gene. The CDR3 sequence is 15 residues long. The CDR3 bases are TGTGCCAGCAGCGTGCAAGCGGGGGTCGGTCAGCCCCAGCATTTT. Amino acid sequence: CASSVQAGVGQPQHF.

The V gene is TRBV4-1, the J gene TRBJ2-3; 11 positions agree with TRBD2. Germline assignment: CDR1 MGHRA and CDR2 YSYEKL. With 2 bases clipped from V and 7 bases from J, the junction kept 17 bases outside the gene matches. This CDR3 spans 19 amino acids. The CDR3 protein is CASSQTGTSGLVWGNTQYF. The DNA for the CDR3 is TGCGCCAGCAGCCAAACCGGGACTAGCGGCCTTGTGTGGGGAAATACGCAGTATTTT.

The J gene is TRBJ2-2, the V gene TRBV7-2, with 14 bases aligning to TRBD2. The ends lost 0 bases at V and 6 bases at J; junction bases unmatched: 3. The CDR3 spans 17 residues. The germline V gene has CDR1 SGHTA and CDR2 FQGNSA. DNA for the CDR3: TGTGCCAGCAGCTTAGCCCCGGGACTAGCGGGAGCCGGGGAGCTGTTTTTT. Translated, it gives CASSLAPGLAGAGELFF.

The V and J genes are TRBV11-2 and TRBJ1-2; D is unclear. CDR1 and CDR2 from the germline V gene are SGHAT and FQNNGV. This CDR3 comprises 15 residues. Trimming stripped 1 base from V and 5 bases from J, with 14 bases between. As DNA, the CDR3 is TGTGCCAGCAGCTTAGGTGTGACAAGAGGGTATGGCTACACCTTC. It translates to CASSLGVTRGYGYTF. Drawing the rest from reference TRBV11-2 and TRBJ1-2, the complete variable domain is EAGVAQSPRYKIIEKRQSVAFWCNPISGHATLYWYQQILGQGPKLLIQFQNNGVVDDSQLPKDRFSAERLKGVDSTLKIQPAKLEDSAVYLCASSLGVTRGYGYTFGSGTRLTVV.

In its sample, this clone was seen a few times. The chain uses TRBV7-2 and TRBJ1-1; D not resolved. The length of the CDR3 is 15 residues. V shed 0 bases and J shed 3 bases, with 11 bases lying between them. Germline V CDR1 and CDR2: SGHTA, FQGNSA. CDR3 sequence (DNA): TGTGCCAGCAGCTTAGCAGGCCCGGGTTACACTGAAGCTTTCTTT. It is translated as CASSLAGPGYTEAFF.

This chain connects TRBV27 to TRBJ2-7; D is ambiguous. V was pared by 7 bases and J by 0 bases, with 10 bases between. This CDR3 contains 13 residues. Germline V gives CDR1 MNHEY, CDR2 SMNVEV (reference sequence). The CDR3 protein is CASKLHGSYEQYF. CDR3 in DNA: TGTGCCAGCAAGCTCCACGGCTCCTACGAGCAGTACTTC.

The CDR3 region has the DNA TGTGCCAGCAGTAAGGGACAGGGGAGCTCCTACGAGCAGTACTTC. As protein: CASSKGQGSSYEQYF. The gene calls are TRBV6-6 and TRBJ2-7; 10 nucleotides agree with TRBD1. Germline CDR1 and CDR2: MNHNY and SVGAGI (reference sequence). V was clipped by 5 bases and J by 0 bases; unmatched bases: 4. The CDR3 has 15 residues.

The chain has TRBV13 and TRBJ2-1; D is unclear. In germline, CDR1 is PRHDT, CDR2 FYEKMQ (reference sequence). Trimming took off 7 bases at V and 9 bases at J, with 13 bases between the two ends. CDR3 length: 12 amino acids. The CDR3 nucleotides read TGTGCCAGCAACTCCCCGAACGGTGAGCAGTTCTTC. This sequence encodes CASNSPNGEQFF.

The chain carries TRBV9 and TRBJ2-4, with TRBD1 identical over 9 bases. J lost 8 bases, V lost 0 bases, and 3 bases had no gene match. Germline loops: CDR1 SGDLS, CDR2 YYNGEE. The CDR3 runs to 14 residues. The CDR3 DNA sequence: TGTGCCAGCAGCGTAGACAGGGGGCGAGACATTCAGTACTTC. Protein sequence: CASSVDRGRDIQYF.

This chain uses TRBV2 with TRBJ1-6, with no clear D. The CDR3 is made up of 13 amino acids. Germline loops: CDR1 SNHLY, CDR2 FYNNEI. V shed 6 bases and J shed 7 bases, with 10 bases lying between them. The CDR3 is CASRGPHNSPLHF. Here the CDR3 DNA reads TGTGCCAGCAGAGGCCCACACAATTCACCCCTCCACTTT.

This clone was seen only once. The V and J genes are TRBV18 and TRBJ2-7; TRBD2 matches at 9 bases. J gave up 5 bases and V 5 bases, and 4 bases lay outside the gene matches. Germline loops: CDR1 KGHSH, CDR2 LQKENI. This CDR3 spans 13 amino acids. The CDR3 DNA is TGTGCCAGCTCATCGACTAGCGGAAACGAGCAGTACTTC. This gives the protein CASSSTSGNEQYF.

This clone has a handful of counts. The J gene is TRBJ2-7, the V gene TRBV10-2; TRBD2 matches 8 bases. Germline V gene sequence: CDR1 WSHSY, CDR2 SAAADI. The CDR3 spans 13 residues. Trimming took 10 bases from V and 2 from J; bases not matched to a gene: 7. The CDR3 region has the DNA TGCGCCACCTGGCTAGCGGGCACCTACGAGCAGTACTTC. It specifies CATWLAGTYEQYF.

This chain uses TRBV14 with TRBJ2-2; a possible D gene is TRBD1 (6 bases). V was trimmed by 4 bases and J by 5 bases, leaving 17 bases between them. Germline lookup yields CDR1 SGHDN and CDR2 FVKESK. The CDR3 is made up of 16 amino acids. This chain's CDR3 is CASSPYNRVSTGELFF. DNA for the CDR3: TGTGCCAGCAGCCCTTACAACAGGGTTTCGACCGGGGAGCTGTTTTTT.

The chain is built from TRBV13 and TRBJ2-2; D remains ambiguous. V was trimmed by 4 bases and J by 0 bases, leaving 15 bases between them. Germline CDR1 reads PRHDT; CDR2 reads FYEKMQ (reference sequence). The CDR3 sequence is 17 residues long. The CDR3 DNA is TGTGCCAGCAGCTCTCCAGGCTTGCACGCGAACACCGGGGAGCTGTTTTTT. Translating it yields CASSSPGLHANTGELFF. Full variable domain (outside the CDR3, taken from reference TRBV13 and TRBJ2-2): AAGVIQSPRHLIKEKRETATLKCYPIPRHDTVYWYQQGPGQDPQFLISFYEKMQSDKGSIPDRFSAQQFSDYHSELNMSSLELGDSALYFCASSSPGLHANTGELFFGEGSRLTVL.

The chain is built from TRBV6-6 and TRBJ2-4; no firm D call. The CDR3 consists of 13 residues. V lost 6 bases to trimming and J lost 4 bases, with 10 bases between them. In germline, CDR1 is MNHNY, CDR2 SVGAGI (reference sequence). The DNA for the CDR3 is TGTGCCAGCAGCTACGGAGCGAAAAACATTCAGTACTTC. It is translated as CASSYGAKNIQYF.

The rearrangement links TRBV5-4 to TRBJ1-4; no definite D call. There are 14 residues in the CDR3. Trimming shortened V by 4 bases and J by 4 bases, and 11 bases separated the two germline ends. Germline V gene lookup returns CDR1 SGHNT and CDR2 YYREEE (reference sequence). CDR3 in amino acids: CASSTDPDNEKLFF. Here the CDR3 DNA reads TGTGCCAGCAGCACGGACCCAGATAATGAAAAACTGTTTTTT.